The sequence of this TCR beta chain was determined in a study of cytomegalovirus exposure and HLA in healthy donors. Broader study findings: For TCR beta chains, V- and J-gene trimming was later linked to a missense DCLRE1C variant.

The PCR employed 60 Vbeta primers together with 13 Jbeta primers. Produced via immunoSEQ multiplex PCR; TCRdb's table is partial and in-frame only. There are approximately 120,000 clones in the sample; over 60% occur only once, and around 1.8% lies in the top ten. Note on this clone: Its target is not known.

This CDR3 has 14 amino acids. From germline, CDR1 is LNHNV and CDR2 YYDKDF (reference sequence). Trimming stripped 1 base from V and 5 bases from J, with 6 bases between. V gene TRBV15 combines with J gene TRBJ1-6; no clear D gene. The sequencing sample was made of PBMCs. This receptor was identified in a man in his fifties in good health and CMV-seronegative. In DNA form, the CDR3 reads TGTGCCACCAGCAGAGGGCAGGATAATTCACCCCTCCACTTT. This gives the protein CATSRGQDNSPLHF.